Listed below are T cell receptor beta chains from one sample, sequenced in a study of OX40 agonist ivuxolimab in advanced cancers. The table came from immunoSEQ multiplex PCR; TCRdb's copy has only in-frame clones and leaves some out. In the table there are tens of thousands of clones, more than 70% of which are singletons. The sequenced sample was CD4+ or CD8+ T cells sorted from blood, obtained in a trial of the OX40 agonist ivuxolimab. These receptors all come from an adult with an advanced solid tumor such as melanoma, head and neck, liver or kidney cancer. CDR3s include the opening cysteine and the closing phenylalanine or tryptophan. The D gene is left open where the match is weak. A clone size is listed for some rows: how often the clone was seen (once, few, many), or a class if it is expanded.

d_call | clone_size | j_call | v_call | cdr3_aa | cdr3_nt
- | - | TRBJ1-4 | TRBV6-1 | CASSESGTWGREKLFF | TGTGCCAGCAGTGAATCAGGGACTTGGGGGCGTGAAAAACTGTTTTTT
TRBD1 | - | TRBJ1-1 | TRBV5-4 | CASRPPGQERAFF | TGTGCCAGCAGACCTCCGGGACAGGAACGAGCTTTCTTT
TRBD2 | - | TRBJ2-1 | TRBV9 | CASSVQTSGGPPYNEQFF | TGTGCCAGCAGCGTACAGACTAGCGGGGGGCCCCCCTACAATGAGCAGTTCTTC
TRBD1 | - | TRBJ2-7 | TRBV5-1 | CASSLDTGAYEQYF | TGCGCCAGCAGCTTGGACACAGGGGCCTACGAGCAGTACTTC
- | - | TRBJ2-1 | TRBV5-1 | CASSLAAATYNEQFF | TGCGCCAGCAGCTTGGCTGCAGCCACCTACAATGAGCAGTTCTTC
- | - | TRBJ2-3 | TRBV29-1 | CSAARGGAMDTQYF | TGCAGCGCCGCAAGAGGGGGGGCCATGGATACGCAGTATTTT
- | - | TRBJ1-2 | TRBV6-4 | CASSDSSRENGYTF | TGTGCCAGCAGTGACTCGAGCAGGGAGAATGGCTACACCTTC
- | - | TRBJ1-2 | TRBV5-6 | CASSLGSGRGYTF | TGTGCCAGCAGCTTGGGGTCAGGGCGAGGCTACACCTTC
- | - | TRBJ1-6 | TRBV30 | CACGRRLYNSPLHF | TGTGCCTGCGGACGGAGGCTCTATAATTCACCCCTCCACTTT
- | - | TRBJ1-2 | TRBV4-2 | CASSLGGGGYTF | TGTGCCAGCAGCTTGGGGGGCGGCGGCTACACCTTC
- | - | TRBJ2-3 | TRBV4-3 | CASSQDRARRTDTQYF | TGCGCCAGCAGCCAAGATAGAGCCCGGCGCACAGATACGCAGTATTTT
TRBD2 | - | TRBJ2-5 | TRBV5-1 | CASTPSGTGVLEQYF | TGCGCCAGCACCCCTAGCGGAACTGGGGTCTTGGAGCAGTACTTC
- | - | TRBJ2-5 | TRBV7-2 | CASSSSGRVQETQYF | TGTGCCAGCAGCTCCAGCGGCAGGGTACAAGAGACCCAGTACTTC
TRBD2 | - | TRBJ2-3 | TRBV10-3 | CATYGGYTDTQYF | TGTGCCACATACGGGGGGTACACAGATACGCAGTATTTT
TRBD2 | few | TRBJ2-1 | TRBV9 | CASSVLAVPYNEQFF | TGTGCCAGCAGCGTACTAGCGGTACCTTACAATGAGCAGTTCTTC
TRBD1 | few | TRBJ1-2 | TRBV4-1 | CASSQDGLGQGSDGYTF | TGCGCCAGCAGCCAAGACGGGCTGGGACAGGGTTCGGATGGCTACACCTTC
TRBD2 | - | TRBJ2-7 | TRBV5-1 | CASSPNIAGGSYEQYF | TGCGCCAGCAGCCCCAATATAGCGGGAGGGTCCTACGAGCAGTACTTC
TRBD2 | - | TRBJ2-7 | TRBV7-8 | CASSQGPAGAYEQYF | TGTGCCAGCAGCCAGGGACCTGCGGGAGCGTACGAGCAGTACTTC
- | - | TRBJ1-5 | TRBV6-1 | CASSEGRANQPQHF | TGTGCCAGCAGTGAGGGCAGGGCCAATCAGCCCCAGCATTTT
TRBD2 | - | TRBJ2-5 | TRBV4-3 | CASSRREGPEETQYF | TGCGCCAGCAGCCGAAGGGAGGGGCCGGAAGAGACCCAGTACTTC
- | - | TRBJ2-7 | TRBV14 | CASSPGHKIYEQYF | TGTGCCAGCAGCCCGGGACACAAGATCTACGAGCAGTACTTC
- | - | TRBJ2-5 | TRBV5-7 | CASSLANIWYQETQYF | TGTGCCAGCAGCTTGGCCAATATTTGGTACCAAGAGACCCAGTACTTC
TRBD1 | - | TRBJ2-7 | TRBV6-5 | CASSRQGGEQYF | TGTGCCAGCAGTCGACAGGGTGGCGAGCAGTACTTC
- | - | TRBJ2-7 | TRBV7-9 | CASSLAGGAYEQYF | TGTGCCAGCAGCTTAGCGGGTGGAGCCTACGAGCAGTACTTC
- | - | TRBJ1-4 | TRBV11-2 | CASSFDGATNEKLFF | TGTGCCAGCAGCTTCGACGGTGCAACTAATGAAAAACTGTTTTTT
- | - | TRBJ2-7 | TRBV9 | CASSGDGYEQYF | TGTGCCAGCAGTGGTGACGGTTACGAGCAGTACTTC
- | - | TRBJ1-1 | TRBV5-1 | CASSLDNRPGEAFF | TGCGCCAGCAGCTTGGACAATCGGCCGGGTGAAGCTTTCTTT